The 23 T cell receptor beta chains reported below all come from one sample, sequenced in a study of blood T cell repertoires in COVID-19 (dated by TCRdb to 2020 to 2022). Libraries were prepared through the immunoSEQ multiplex PCR assay. The source is immuneACCESS, and TCRdb retained only in-frame sequences with V and J called. Part of the clones is not carried over; for the studies checked, unresolved V genes explain less than half of this, and the remainder is unexplained. The sample table records fewer than 400,000 clones; 88% of these occur just once. The top ten clones comprise about 5% of the sample. Material for sequencing was PBMCs or T cells enriched from blood (not recorded which). These TCRs come from a young man who had recovered from COVID-19.

In DNA, the CDR3 is TGTGCCAGCAGCTCCCAACAGGGGATGGAGCAGTACTTC. Its translation is CASSSQQGMEQYF. The chain links TRBV7-3 to TRBJ2-7; 7 bases align to TRBD1. V was pared by 4 bases and J by 7 bases, with 7 bases of the junction left unmatched. The CDR3 sequence is 13 residues long. The germline CDR1 and CDR2 sequences are SGHTA and FQGTGA.

This sequence joins TRBV14 and TRBJ1-3; D remains ambiguous. The V gene's germline CDR1 is SGHDN and CDR2 FVKESK. The CDR3 extends over 17 amino acids. V lost 2 bases and J 0 bases, leaving 14 bases between the germline ends. The CDR3 nucleotides are TGTGCCAGCAGCCAATTCGAACAGCAGATCTCTGGAAACACCATATATTTT. It codes for CASSQFEQQISGNTIYF.

CDR3 residues: CASTPTGYSGGGYTF. The CDR3 nucleotides read TGTGCCAGCACCCCGACAGGGTACTCGGGTGGCGGCTACACCTTC. The V gene is TRBV28, the J gene TRBJ1-2; 7 bases agree with TRBD1. The germline gives CDR1 MDHEN, CDR2 SYDVKM. With V trimmed by 7 bases and J by 8 bases, 16 bases remained unmatched. This CDR3 has 15 residues.

CDR3 amino acids: CASSYAFSGGTDTQYF. The CDR3 DNA reads as TGTGCCAGCAGTTACGCCTTCAGCGGGGGAACAGATACGCAGTATTTT. The rearrangement joins TRBV6-5 to TRBJ2-3; TRBD2 agrees at 8 bases. The V segment lost 2 bases and the J segment 3 bases; nucleotides outside the gene matches: 7. CDR1 is MNHEY and CDR2 is SVGAGI in the germline V gene. The CDR3 has 16 residues.

CDR3 amino acids: CASKGETQYF. The CDR3 region has the DNA TGTGCCTCAAAGGGGGAGACCCAGTACTTC. The V and J genes are TRBV6-6 and TRBJ2-5; D might be TRBD1 (5 bases). CDR1 is MNHNY, CDR2 SVGAGI, per germline (reference sequence). V dropped 11 bases and J dropped 5 bases, with 9 bases sitting between them. This CDR3 spans 10 amino acids.

The CDR3 spells CASSKERGPYEQYF. The CDR3 nucleotides are TGTGCCAGTAGTAAAGAGCGGGGTCCCTACGAGCAGTACTTC. J is TRBJ2-7 and V is TRBV19, with 7 bases that match TRBD2. This CDR3 spans 14 amino acids. Losses at the gene ends were 4 bases for V and 2 bases for J; bases not matched to a gene: 5. Germline V CDR1 and CDR2: LNHDA, SQIVND (reference sequence).

The chain recombines TRBV5-4 with TRBJ1-3, with a possible D match to TRBD1 (5 bases). V shed 3 bases and J shed 1 base, with 8 bases lying between them. The germline CDR1 and CDR2 sequences are SGHNT and YYREEE (reference sequence). CDR3 length: 14 amino acids. CDR3 DNA sequence: TGTGCCAGCAGCTCACGACAGTCTGGAAACACCATATATTTT. Protein product: CASSSRQSGNTIYF.

The chain links TRBV2 to TRBJ1-2, with TRBD1 matching over 8 bases. Germline CDR1 and CDR2: SNHLY and FYNNEI. V gave up 7 bases and J gave up 6 bases; unmatched junction bases: 10. The CDR3 runs to 14 residues. This CDR3 reads CASMRGQGANGYTF. The CDR3 bases are TGTGCCAGCATGAGAGGGCAGGGGGCAAATGGCTACACCTTC.

The V gene is TRBV20-1, the J gene TRBJ1-3, with 10 bases fitting TRBD1. This CDR3 spans 16 amino acids. Trimming took 3 bases from V and 4 from J; bases not matched to a gene: 9. The germline gives CDR1 DFQATT, CDR2 SNEGSKA (reference sequence). In nucleotides, the CDR3 is TGCAGTGCTAGTTCTACCGGGACAGGGGAAGGAAACACCATATATTTT. As protein: CSASSTGTGEGNTIYF.

J is TRBJ2-2 and V is TRBV6-1; TRBD2 matches 8 bases. CDR1 MNHNS and CDR2 SASEGT come from the germline V gene. V dropped 0 bases and J dropped 4; count of bases not matched to a gene: 10. The CDR3 runs to 18 residues. The CDR3 DNA sequence: TGTGCCAGCAGTGAAGCGCTTCGCGGGACTAGAACCACCGGGGAGCTGTTTTTT. Translation gives CASSEALRGTRTTGELFF.

The rearrangement joins TRBV27 to TRBJ2-1; possibly TRBD1 for D (6 bases). The CDR3 loop spans 14 amino acids. V shed 6 bases and J shed 3 bases, with 12 bases lying between them. Germline V gene data show CDR1 as MNHEY and CDR2 as SMNVEV (reference sequence). CDR3 bases: TGTGCCAGCAGGGGACGGGACAACTACAATGAGCAGTTCTTC. It specifies CASRGRDNYNEQFF.

The V gene is TRBV7-9, the J gene TRBJ1-2; 9 nucleotides align to TRBD1. J lost 7 bases, V lost 2 bases, and 14 bases had no gene match. Germline CDR1 SEHNR, CDR2 FQNEAQ (reference sequence). The length of the CDR3 is 17 residues. The DNA of the CDR3 is TGTGCCAGCAGCTTAACGTCGGGACAGGGAAGGTCGGGTGGCTACACCTTC. As protein: CASSLTSGQGRSGGYTF.

V usage is TRBV5-1 and J usage is TRBJ1-6; the match to TRBD1 covers 10 bases. The CDR3 is made up of 16 amino acids. The trim removed 3 bases at V and 14 bases at J, leaving 14 bases unmatched. Per the germline V gene, CDR1 is SGHRS and CDR2 is YFSETQ. The CDR3 DNA sequence: TGCGCCAGCAGCTACTCTGCCGGGACAGGGGTTCCCACCCTCCACTTT. Its translation: CASSYSAGTGVPTLHF.

The CDR3 reads CASRTGTGGGYEQYF. In DNA, the CDR3 is TGTGCCAGCAGGACCGGGACAGGGGGCGGCTACGAGCAGTACTTC. The chain combines TRBV28 with TRBJ2-7, with TRBD1 identical over 12 bases. V lost 6 bases and J lost 3; bases outside the gene matches: 6. The CDR3 sequence is 15 residues long. Per germline, CDR1 MDHEN and CDR2 SYDVKM.

The genes are TRBV9 and TRBJ1-4; 8 bases align to TRBD1. Trimming cost V 6 bases and J 4 bases; bases outside gene matches: 5. Germline assignment: CDR1 SGDLS and CDR2 YYNGEE. The CDR3 loop spans 14 amino acids. The CDR3 loop reads CASTRDRSNEKLFF. CDR3 nucleotide sequence: TGTGCCAGCACCCGGGACAGGAGTAATGAAAAACTGTTTTTT.

The chain combines TRBV28 with TRBJ1-5; TRBD1 matches 7 bases. The germline V gene encodes CDR1 MDHEN and CDR2 SYDVKM. The ends lost 5 bases at V and 4 bases at J; junction bases unmatched: 8. The CDR3 is made up of 15 amino acids. CDR3 sequence (DNA): TGTGCCAGCAGTCTGACAGGGATCAGTAATCAGCCCCAGCATTTT. Its translation: CASSLTGISNQPQHF. The variable domain in full, completed from reference TRBV28 and TRBJ1-5, reads DVKVTQSSRYLVKRTGEKVFLECVQDMDHENMFWYRQDPGLGLRLIYFSYDVKMKEKGDIPEGYSVSREKKERFSLILESASTNQTSMYLCASSLTGISNQPQHFGDGTRLSIL.

The rearrangement uses TRBV24-1 and TRBJ2-2; unclear D gene. CDR3 size: 14 residues. Germline V gene data show CDR1 as KGHDR and CDR2 as SFDVKD. Trimming removed 1 base from V and 2 bases from J, with 4 bases in between. The CDR3 region is CATSDFRNTGELFF. The CDR3 DNA reads as TGTGCCACCAGTGATTTCAGAAACACCGGGGAGCTGTTTTTT.

V is TRBV7-8 and J is TRBJ2-2; TRBD1 matches at 9 bases. Trimming removed 5 bases from V and 4 bases from J; junction bases left unmatched: 8. The CDR3 sequence is 16 residues long. Germline values: CDR1 SGHVS, CDR2 FQNEAQ. The chain's CDR3 is CASSLRDREITGELFF. Written as DNA, the CDR3 is TGTGCCAGCAGCCTCAGGGACAGGGAGATCACCGGGGAGCTGTTTTTT. Together with reference TRBV7-8 and TRBJ2-2, the CDR3 gives the full variable domain: GAGVSQSPRYKVAKRGQDVALRCDPISGHVSLFWYQQALGQGPEFLTYFQNEAQLDKSGLPSDRFFAERPEGSVSTLKIQRTQQEDSAVYLCASSLRDREITGELFFGEGSRLTVL.

As for this clone: An end of the junction differs from the germline gene, which may be a read error. V gene TRBV11-2 combines with J gene TRBJ1-5, with D perhaps matching TRBD1 (5 bases). This CDR3 is 13 amino acids long. The germline V gene encodes CDR1 SGHAT and CDR2 FQNNGV. The CDR3 reads CASSLDRNQPQHF. In DNA form, the CDR3 reads TGTGCCAGCAGCCTAGACAGAAATCAGCCCCAGCATTTT.

As to this clone: The sample contains more than one DNA sequence encoding this CDR3. The chain is built from TRBV3-1 (or the pseudogene TRBV3-2) and TRBJ2-3; TRBD2 might be the D (6 bases). Germline CDR1 and CDR2: LGHDT and YNNKEL (reference sequence). The CDR3 runs 14 residues. Trimming removed 1 base at V and 1 base at J, with 6 bases between. This CDR3 reads CASSQGGGTDTQYF. For the CDR3, the DNA is TGTGCCAGCAGCCAAGGGGGGGGCACAGATACGCAGTATTTT.

This chain links TRBV28 with TRBJ1-1; a possible D gene is TRBD1 (6 bases). The germline gives CDR1 MDHEN, CDR2 SYDVKM. V gave up 6 bases and J gave up 11 bases, with 22 bases separating them. The CDR3 has 14 amino acids. The CDR3 DNA follows: TGTGCCAGCAGGCGGGGGGCGGGGACCGTAGGTGCTTTCTTT. Encoded protein: CASRRGAGTVGAFF. Complete variable domain (other parts from reference TRBV28 and TRBJ1-1): DVKVTQSSRYLVKRTGEKVFLECVQDMDHENMFWYRQDPGLGLRLIYFSYDVKMKEKGDIPEGYSVSREKKERFSLILESASTNQTSMYLCASRRGAGTVGAFFGQGTRLTVV.

The V call is TRBV28, the J call TRBJ1-6; D is possibly TRBD1 (6 bases). Trimming shortened V by 6 bases and J by 8 bases, and 29 bases separated the two germline ends. The CDR3 covers 19 residues. Germline CDR1 is MDHEN and CDR2 is SYDVKM. The CDR3 DNA follows: TGTGCCAGCAGCTCTTTGTTCGTCGGCCGGACAGCCGAGCATTCACCCCTCCACTTT. Its translation: CASSSLFVGRTAEHSPLHF.

The CDR3 is CASSLALLGGAEAFF. As DNA, the CDR3 is TGCGCCAGCAGCTTGGCCCTCCTGGGAGGGGCTGAAGCTTTCTTT. The rearrangement links TRBV5-1 to TRBJ1-1, with D possibly matching TRBD1 (5 bases). V lost 0 bases and J lost 6, with 15 bases in between. Per germline, CDR1 SGHRS and CDR2 YFSETQ. There are 15 residues in the CDR3.